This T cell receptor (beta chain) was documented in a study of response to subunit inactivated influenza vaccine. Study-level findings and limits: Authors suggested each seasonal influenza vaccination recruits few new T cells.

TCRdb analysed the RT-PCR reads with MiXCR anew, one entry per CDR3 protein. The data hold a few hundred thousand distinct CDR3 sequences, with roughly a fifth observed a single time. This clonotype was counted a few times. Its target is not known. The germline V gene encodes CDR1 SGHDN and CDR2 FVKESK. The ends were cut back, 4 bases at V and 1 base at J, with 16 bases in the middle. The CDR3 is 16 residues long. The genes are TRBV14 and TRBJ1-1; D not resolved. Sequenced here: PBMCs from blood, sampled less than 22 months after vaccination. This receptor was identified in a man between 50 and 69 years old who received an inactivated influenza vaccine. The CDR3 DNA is TGTGCCAGCAGCCGCTTCAGCGTCAGAACGAACACTGAAGCTTTCTTT. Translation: CASSRFSVRTNTEAFF.